This T cell receptor (beta chain) was sequenced for a study of blood T cell repertoires in COVID-19. Trimming cost V 3 bases and J 2 bases; bases outside gene matches: 5. The length of the CDR3 is 15 residues. CDR1 SGHAT and CDR2 FQNNGV come from the germline V gene. How the authors handled the data: From reference gene primer amplification, estimates of nucleated cell counts were derived. Only in-frame clones appear in the TCRdb table, and some are missing; sequencing was by immunoSEQ multiplex PCR. V, J and clone size reflect that table, while D and trimming were determined from the DNA. The sample comprises 110,000 to 150,000 clones, about 80% of which are singletons, and around 8% rests with the top ten.

This chain links TRBV11-2 with TRBJ2-3; 7 bases line up with TRBD2. Sequenced: peripheral blood. The receptor's source is a human donor in a cohort sampled during active COVID-19. In nucleotides, the CDR3 is TGTGCCAGCAGCTTCGGGGGACTACACACAGATACGCAGTATTTT. Protein product: CASSFGGLHTDTQYF.